The rows below give T cell receptor beta chains drawn from one sample of a study of T cells in Graves' hyperthyroidism and ophthalmopathy. Each CDR3 protein is one row after TCRdb ran MiXCR on the multiplex PCR reads. The sample has about 500,000 distinct CDR3 sequences; over 15% are singletons. Material for sequencing was blood. Every receptor here comes from a woman aged 18 to 35 with Graves' ophthalmopathy. The CDR3 runs from the conserved cysteine through the conserved F or W. D genes are given only for firm matches. Size tells how often a clone was seen (once, few, many) or the class of an expanded clone, and some rows leave it out.

d_call: NA; clone_size: few; cdr3_length: 13; v_call: TRBV6-1; cdr3_aa: CASSAQETGGLFF
d_call: TRBD2; clone_size: once; cdr3_length: 14; v_call: TRBV20-1; cdr3_aa: CSAEPGGREDTQYF
d_call: TRBD2; clone_size: many; cdr3_length: 14; v_call: TRBV20-1; cdr3_aa: CSAIGLAGVNEQYF
d_call: NA; clone_size: many; cdr3_length: 15; v_call: TRBV9; cdr3_aa: CASSVGLVGYNEQFF
d_call: TRBD1; clone_size: NA; cdr3_length: 12; v_call: TRBV20-1; cdr3_aa: CSADREGYGYTF
d_call: NA; clone_size: once; cdr3_length: 14; v_call: TRBV12-3/TRBV12-4; cdr3_aa: CASSIKWGDTEAFF
d_call: TRBD2; clone_size: many; cdr3_length: 17; v_call: TRBV7-8; cdr3_aa: CASSLEVGLAIDYEQYF
d_call: TRBD1; clone_size: NA; cdr3_length: 14; v_call: TRBV19; cdr3_aa: CASSRDSSYNEQYF
d_call: TRBD2; clone_size: few; cdr3_length: 16; v_call: TRBV2; cdr3_aa: CASSPLAGVRTGELFF
d_call: NA; clone_size: few; cdr3_length: 17; v_call: TRBV2; cdr3_aa: CASSHGSRGPTNEKLFF
d_call: TRBD1; clone_size: NA; cdr3_length: 11; v_call: TRBV12-3/TRBV12-4; cdr3_aa: CASSLGTESTF
d_call: TRBD1; clone_size: many; cdr3_length: 13; v_call: TRBV12-3/TRBV12-4; cdr3_aa: CASSFQGAGGYTF
d_call: NA; clone_size: NA; cdr3_length: 15; v_call: TRBV28; cdr3_aa: CASSAPQFSGNTIYF
d_call: NA; clone_size: many; cdr3_length: 14; v_call: TRBV7-3; cdr3_aa: CASSHGRSTDTQYF
d_call: TRBD1; clone_size: many; cdr3_length: 14; v_call: TRBV30; cdr3_aa: CAWRDRASFYGYTF
d_call: NA; clone_size: NA; cdr3_length: 13; v_call: TRBV10-3; cdr3_aa: CAISSGPYDEQFF
d_call: NA; clone_size: many; cdr3_length: 12; v_call: TRBV5-8; cdr3_aa: CASSWGNTEAFF
d_call: TRBD2; clone_size: NA; cdr3_length: 16; v_call: TRBV7-2; cdr3_aa: CASSLVSSGVTGELFF
d_call: TRBD2; clone_size: few; cdr3_length: 18; v_call: TRBV7-6; cdr3_aa: CASSYNIRLAGNTGELFF